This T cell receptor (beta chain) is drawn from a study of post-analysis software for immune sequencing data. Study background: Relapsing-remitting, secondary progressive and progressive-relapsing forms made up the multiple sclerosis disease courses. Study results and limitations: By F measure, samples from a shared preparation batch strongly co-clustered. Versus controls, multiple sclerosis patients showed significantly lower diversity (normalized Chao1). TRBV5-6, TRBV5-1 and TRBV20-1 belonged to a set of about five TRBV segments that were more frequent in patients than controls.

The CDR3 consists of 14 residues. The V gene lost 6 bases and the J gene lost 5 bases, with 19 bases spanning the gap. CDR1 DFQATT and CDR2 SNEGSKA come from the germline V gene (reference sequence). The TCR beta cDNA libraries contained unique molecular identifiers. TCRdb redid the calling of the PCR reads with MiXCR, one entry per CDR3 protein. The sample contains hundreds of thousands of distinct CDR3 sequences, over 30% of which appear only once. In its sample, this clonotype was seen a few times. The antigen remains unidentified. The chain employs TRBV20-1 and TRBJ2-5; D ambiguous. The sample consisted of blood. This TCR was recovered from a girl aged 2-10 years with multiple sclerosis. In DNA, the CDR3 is TGCAGTGCCGCCGATGCGTGGACGTTGGAGACCCAGTACTTC. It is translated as CSAADAWTLETQYF.